These 13 T cell receptor beta chains were sequenced from one sample in a study of blood T cell repertoires in COVID-19. Profiled with immunoSEQ multiplex PCR; TCRdb holds only in-frame clones, not every one. This table has 35,000 to 45,000 clones, 89% appearing once. Sequenced: peripheral blood. These receptor sequences come from a human donor in a cohort sampled during active COVID-19.

J is TRBJ2-7 and V is TRBV7-2; D is unclear. Trimming took 5 bases from V and 0 from J, leaving 8 bases between them. Germline assignment: CDR1 SGHTA and CDR2 FQGNSA. The CDR3 spans 13 residues. The CDR3 protein is CASSHTNSYEQYF. Here the CDR3 DNA reads TGTGCCAGCAGCCACACCAACTCCTACGAGCAGTACTTC.

CDR3 in DNA: TGTGCCAGCAGTCCAGGGGGCACTGAAGCTTTCTTT. Its protein is CASSPGGTEAFF. This chain connects TRBV25-1 to TRBJ1-1; 7 bases line up with TRBD1. The length of the CDR3 is 12 residues. After removal of 5 bases from V and 4 bases from J, the junction contained 1 base not matched to a gene. The germline V gene has CDR1 MGHDK and CDR2 SYGVNS.

CDR3 bases: TGTGCCAGCAGTTACAGGGAGACCGAGCAGTACTTC. It is translated as CASSYRETEQYF. The chain joins TRBV6-2 or TRBV6-3 to TRBJ2-7; possibly TRBD2 for D (5 bases). The CDR3 runs to 12 residues. Germline V gene lookup returns CDR1 MNHEY and CDR2 SVGEGT. V lost 2 bases and J lost 6, with 8 bases in between.

The rearrangement links TRBV6-2 or TRBV6-3 to TRBJ1-1; TRBD1 might be the D (5 bases). Germline V gene sequence: CDR1 MNHEY, CDR2 SVGEGT. The CDR3 extends over 15 amino acids. V lost 2 bases and J lost 0, with 10 bases in between. The CDR3 region has the DNA TGTGCCAGCAGTTACGATGCAGGGCTGAACACTGAAGCTTTCTTT. It translates to CASSYDAGLNTEAFF.

V and J are TRBV6-1 and TRBJ1-6; 7 bases are shared with TRBD1. There are 16 residues in the CDR3. The ends lost 3 bases at V and 4 bases at J; junction bases unmatched: 6. CDR1 is MNHNS, CDR2 SASEGT, per germline. The DNA of the CDR3 is TGTGCCAGCAGTGAGAACAGGGGCGCTTATAATTCACCCCTCCACTTT. Translation gives CASSENRGAYNSPLHF.

The count of this clone is one. The CDR3 region has the DNA TGTGCCAGTAGTACCGGGACAGGGAGTTCACCCCTCCACTTT. Translation: CASSTGTGSSPLHF. V and J are TRBV19 and TRBJ1-6; TRBD1 matches at 9 bases. This CDR3 has 14 residues. V was clipped by 4 bases and J by 9 bases; unmatched bases: 4. Germline V gene sequence: CDR1 LNHDA, CDR2 SQIVND (reference sequence).

The chain links TRBV19 to TRBJ1-1; D not resolved. This CDR3 has 13 residues. The germline V and J ends were trimmed by 7 bases and 1 base, with 10 bases remaining between them. Germline V CDR1 and CDR2: LNHDA, SQIVND (reference sequence). The CDR3 loop reads CASTWQPNTEAFF. CDR3 DNA sequence: TGTGCCAGTACCTGGCAACCGAACACTGAAGCTTTCTTT.

The rearrangement links TRBV6-5 to TRBJ1-1, with unresolved D. Germline assignment: CDR1 MNHEY and CDR2 SVGAGI. This CDR3 spans 12 amino acids. Trimming stripped 7 bases from V and 4 bases from J, with 10 bases between. The CDR3 bases are TGTGCCAGCATATCCGCGGCCACTGAAGCTTTCTTT. Protein product: CASISAATEAFF.

A few counts support this clone. The V gene is TRBV5-5, the J gene TRBJ1-6; D unresolved. Germline CDR1 is SGHKS and CDR2 is YYEKEE (reference sequence). Trimming removed 0 bases from V and 10 bases from J, with 11 bases in between. The CDR3 runs to 14 residues. The chain's CDR3 is CASSLAEGGSPLHF. The CDR3 coding sequence is TGTGCCAGCAGCTTGGCAGAGGGCGGATCACCCCTCCACTTT.

The rearrangement joins TRBV10-2 to TRBJ2-2, with 8 positions matching TRBD2. The germline gives CDR1 WSHSY, CDR2 SAAADI. This CDR3 region has 15 residues. Losses at the gene ends were 3 bases for V and 4 bases for J; bases not matched to a gene: 4. In DNA, the CDR3 is TGCGCCAGCAGTGAAAACGGGGGGGCCACCGGGGAGCTGTTTTTT. As protein: CASSENGGATGELFF.

J is TRBJ2-6 and V is TRBV9, with D maybe TRBD2 (5 bases). The CDR3 is 16 residues long. Germline V gives CDR1 SGDLS, CDR2 YYNGEE. V was shortened by 0 bases and J by 2 bases, with 9 bases between the two germline ends. DNA of the CDR3: TGTGCCAGCAGCGTAGCTGTCGGGGCTGGGGCCAACGTCCTGACTTTC. This sequence encodes CASSVAVGAGANVLTF.

The rearrangement uses TRBV5-4 and TRBJ2-7, with 8 positions matching TRBD1. The CDR3 consists of 14 residues. Per the germline V gene, CDR1 is SGHNT and CDR2 is YYREEE (reference sequence). The ends lost 4 bases at V and 3 bases at J; junction bases unmatched: 6. CDR3 in amino acids: CASSVDRGGYEQYF. For the CDR3, the DNA is TGTGCCAGCAGCGTAGACAGGGGCGGCTACGAGCAGTACTTC.

The J gene is TRBJ1-1, the V gene TRBV18, with TRBD1 identical over 7 bases. J lost 1 base, V lost 3 bases, and 2 bases had no gene match. Per the germline V gene, CDR1 is KGHSH and CDR2 is LQKENI. This CDR3 contains 14 residues. CDR3 in amino acids: CASSPGTANTEAFF. CDR3 DNA: TGTGCCAGCTCACCCGGGACAGCGAACACTGAAGCTTTCTTT.